This T cell receptor (beta chain) was identified during a study of a mutant IDH1 vaccine in newly diagnosed glioma. Study information: Beginning 4-6 weeks after radiotherapy alone, or with temozolomide cycles, vaccination took place. General observations from the study: The authors found pseudoprogression apparently unrelated to changes in top peripheral T cell clonotypes.

Trimming removed 2 bases at V and 4 bases at J, with 11 bases between. Germline V lookup: CDR1 SGHVS, CDR2 FQNEAQ. CDR3 length: 15 residues. Clones were sequenced by immunoSEQ multiplex PCR, and TCRdb holds only the in-frame ones, with some missing. The data contain about 68,000 clones, roughly 84% of them singletons. Time point reported: week 35, safety follow-up. Doses comprised 300 ug of mutant IDH1 20-mer peptide each, plus topical imiquimod. A note on this clone: The antigen is undetermined.

Sequenced here: PBMCs, sampled from a glioma patient whose treatment included an IDH1 peptide vaccine. This chain joins TRBV7-8 and TRBJ2-2; the D gene is possibly TRBD1 (6 bases). The sequence was obtained from a man between 18 and 35 years old with glioma. The CDR3 protein is CASSLPGDATGELFF. The CDR3 DNA is TGTGCCAGCAGCTTACCAGGGGATGCCACCGGGGAGCTGTTTTTT.